The 32 T cell receptor beta chains given below trace back to one sample, sequenced in a study of blood T cell repertoires in COVID-19 (dated by TCRdb to 2018 to 2020). Libraries were made using the immunoSEQ multiplex PCR assay. TCRdb took this table from immuneACCESS and kept in-frame rearrangements with V and J called. Such tables lack part of the clones; where checked against another copy, unresolved V genes explain under half of the gap, and the rest is unexplained. A total of over 100,000 clones appear in this sample, approximately 81% of them only once. The top ten constitute roughly 8.1% of the sample. Input material: peripheral blood. These receptors were obtained from a woman in her sixties with active or convalescent COVID-19.

This chain links TRBV5-1 with TRBJ2-3; D perhaps matches TRBD2 (6 bases). This CDR3 comprises 14 residues. Germline V gene sequence: CDR1 SGHRS, CDR2 YFSETQ. V was pared by 5 bases and J by 6 bases, with 16 bases between. This CDR3 is CASRREESMDTQYF. The CDR3 DNA reads as TGCGCCAGCAGGAGGGAGGAGTCAATGGATACGCAGTATTTT.

The J gene is TRBJ1-3, the V gene TRBV4-2, with D possibly TRBD1 on 6 matching bases. V was cut by 3 bases and J by 2 bases, with 11 bases left in between. The CDR3 length is 15 residues. Germline lookup yields CDR1 LGHNA and CDR2 YNFKEQ. The CDR3 region is CASSQEYRAGNTIYF. CDR3 DNA sequence: TGTGCCAGCAGCCAGGAATACAGGGCTGGAAACACCATATATTTT.

The chain links TRBV19 to TRBJ2-1; 11 nucleotides line up with TRBD2. V shed 5 bases, J shed 7 bases, and the junction held 7 bases outside the gene matches. In germline, CDR1 is LNHDA, CDR2 SQIVND (reference sequence). CDR3 size: 15 residues. The CDR3 DNA follows: TGTGCCAGTAGTTTAATAGCGGGGGGGGCGAATGAGCAGTTCTTC. Encoded protein: CASSLIAGGANEQFF.

This clone was seen once. The rearrangement uses TRBV28 and TRBJ2-7; TRBD1 is a possible D gene (5 bases). Trimming cost V 11 bases and J 6 bases, with 20 bases left between them. The CDR3 contains 13 residues. Germline V gene data show CDR1 as MDHEN and CDR2 as SYDVKM. In DNA, the CDR3 is TGTGCCGCCGAGCTAAGGGGAAGGTTCGAGCAGTACTTC. It is translated as CAAELRGRFEQYF.

This clone was detected only once. The rearrangement uses TRBV24-1 and TRBJ2-3; D may be TRBD2 (7 bases). CDR1 and CDR2 from the germline V gene are KGHDR and SFDVKD. V lost 3 bases and J lost 3, with 18 bases in between. The CDR3 is 17 amino acids. CDR3 loop: CATSDVAGAHITDTQYF. For the CDR3, the DNA is TGTGCCACCAGTGATGTCGCGGGGGCTCACATTACAGATACGCAGTATTTT.

The chain links TRBV19 to TRBJ2-3, with 7 nucleotides matching TRBD2. Germline V gene data show CDR1 as LNHDA and CDR2 as SQIVND (reference sequence). The CDR3 is 13 amino acids. With V trimmed by 6 bases and J by 9 bases, 9 bases remained unmatched. CDR3 sequence: CASSTLAGETQYF. CDR3 nucleotide sequence: TGTGCCAGTAGCACTTTGGCGGGGGAAACGCAGTATTTT. The full variable domain, completed using reference TRBV19 and TRBJ2-3, is DGGITQSPKYLFRKEGQNVTLSCEQNLNHDAMYWYRQDPGQGLRLIYYSQIVNDFQKGDIAEGYSVSREKKESFPLTVTSAQKNPTAFYLCASSTLAGETQYFGPGTRLTVL.

This clone showed up just a few times. This sequence joins TRBV30 and TRBJ2-1; 8 bases line up with TRBD2. The CDR3 totals 19 residues. Germline CDR1 reads GTSNPN; CDR2 reads SVGIG (reference sequence). Trimming cost V 0 bases and J 7 bases; bases outside gene matches: 20. The CDR3 sequence: CAWSVFSPSGLGGENEQFF. The CDR3 nucleotides are TGTGCCTGGAGTGTATTCTCCCCCTCGGGACTAGGAGGCGAGAATGAGCAGTTCTTC.

The chain has TRBV19 and TRBJ1-5; the D gene is possibly TRBD1 (6 bases). The CDR3 loop spans 18 amino acids. The V end was cut by 1 base, the J end by 0 bases, with 16 bases between. Germline CDR1 LNHDA, CDR2 SQIVND (reference sequence). The CDR3 nucleotides are TGTGCCAGTAGTATAGGGCGGGGAGGGGGAGGTAGCAATCAGCCCCAGCATTTT. Its protein product is CASSIGRGGGGSNQPQHF.

The rearrangement uses TRBV2 and TRBJ2-3; 12 nucleotides line up with TRBD2. The CDR3 runs 17 residues. V lost 6 bases, J lost 0 bases, and 7 bases stayed unmatched. Germline CDR1 SNHLY, CDR2 FYNNEI. CDR3 sequence: CASRPGLAGLSTDTQYF. In nucleotides, the CDR3 is TGTGCCAGCAGGCCGGGACTAGCGGGCCTTAGCACAGATACGCAGTATTTT.

This chain uses TRBV9 with TRBJ2-3; 8 nucleotides agree with TRBD2. Germline V gene sequence: CDR1 SGDLS, CDR2 YYNGEE. The CDR3 consists of 17 residues. The J segment lost 2 bases and the V segment lost 6 bases, leaving 14 bases of the junction unmatched. CDR3 bases: TGTGCCAGCACCCCCCGGGGGGGAGGGTGGGACACAGATACGCAGTATTTT. It specifies CASTPRGGGWDTDTQYF.

The chain recombines TRBV5-4 with TRBJ2-2; 10 nucleotides match TRBD2. V lost 4 bases and J lost 1; bases outside the gene matches: 7. The CDR3 consists of 17 residues. Germline loops: CDR1 SGHNT, CDR2 YYREEE (reference sequence). The CDR3 is CASSPYSGGMNTGELFF. The CDR3 bases are TGTGCCAGCAGCCCCTATAGCGGGGGGATGAACACCGGGGAGCTGTTTTTT. The complete variable domain, with remaining parts taken from reference TRBV5-4 and TRBJ2-2, reads ETGVTQSPTHLIKTRGQQVTLRCSSQSGHNTVSWYQQALGQGPQFIFQYYREEENGRGNFPPRFSGLQFPNYSSELNVNALELDDSALYLCASSPYSGGMNTGELFFGEGSRLTVL.

The V and J genes are TRBV6-2 or TRBV6-3 and TRBJ2-7; 9 bases align to TRBD1. V lost 5 bases, J lost 7 bases, and 6 bases stayed unmatched. The V gene's germline CDR1 is MNHEY and CDR2 SVGEGT. The CDR3 loop spans 13 amino acids. The CDR3 DNA is TGTGCCAGCAGTAAGACAGGGGGTCGGGAGCAGTACGTC. This gives the protein CASSKTGGREQYV.

The chain uses TRBV6-2 or TRBV6-3 and TRBJ2-3, with 10 bases aligning to TRBD1. The CDR3 spans 15 residues. CDR1 is MNHEY, CDR2 SVGEGT, per germline. The V gene end was trimmed by 5 bases and the J gene end by 1 base; junction bases not matched to a gene: 3. In nucleotides, the CDR3 is TGTGCCAGCAGTCAGACAGGGGGCCGCACAGATACGCAGTATTTT. It specifies CASSQTGGRTDTQYF.

In this sample, this clone turned up once. The chain combines TRBV28 with TRBJ1-5; a possible D gene is TRBD1 (5 bases). The CDR3 loop spans 14 amino acids. Trimming removed 2 bases at V and 3 bases at J, with 8 bases between. CDR1 is MDHEN and CDR2 is SYDVKM in the germline V gene. For the CDR3, the DNA is TGTGCCAGCAGTTTAAGACAGTACAATCAGCCCCAGCATTTT. Protein sequence: CASSLRQYNQPQHF. The full variable domain, completed using reference TRBV28 and TRBJ1-5, is DVKVTQSSRYLVKRTGEKVFLECVQDMDHENMFWYRQDPGLGLRLIYFSYDVKMKEKGDIPEGYSVSREKKERFSLILESASTNQTSMYLCASSLRQYNQPQHFGDGTRLSIL.

This CDR3 is CASSDQGWDTQYF. The CDR3 nucleotides are TGTGCCAGCAGTGACCAGGGTTGGGATACGCAGTATTTT. V is TRBV2 and J is TRBJ2-3; tentative D call: TRBD1 (5 bases). The CDR3 spans 13 residues. Looked up from germline, CDR1 is SNHLY and CDR2 is FYNNEI. Deletions cut 3 bases from V and 6 bases from J, with 10 bases between.

This clone was seen only a few times. The V gene is TRBV7-8, the J gene TRBJ1-1; TRBD1 is a possible D gene (5 bases). CDR1 is SGHVS and CDR2 is FQNEAQ in the germline V gene. Trimming removed 3 bases at V and 1 base at J, with 9 bases between. This CDR3 spans 14 amino acids. CDR3 in amino acids: CASSFVRANTEAFF. CDR3 DNA: TGTGCCAGCAGCTTCGTCAGGGCGAACACTGAAGCTTTCTTT. Together with reference TRBV7-8 and TRBJ1-1, the CDR3 gives the full variable domain: GAGVSQSPRYKVAKRGQDVALRCDPISGHVSLFWYQQALGQGPEFLTYFQNEAQLDKSGLPSDRFFAERPEGSVSTLKIQRTQQEDSAVYLCASSFVRANTEAFFGQGTRLTVV.

The V and J genes are TRBV19 and TRBJ2-3, with D tentatively TRBD1 (6 bases). Trimming removed 3 bases at V and 3 bases at J, with 16 bases between. This CDR3 spans 16 amino acids. The germline gives CDR1 LNHDA, CDR2 SQIVND (reference sequence). CDR3 nucleotide sequence: TGTGCCAGTAGTATGATGGCAGGGGCCATAACAGATACGCAGTATTTT. Translating gives CASSMMAGAITDTQYF.

The chain uses TRBV9 and TRBJ1-3, with D possibly TRBD1 on 6 matching bases. V was shortened by 1 base and J by 0 bases, with 8 bases between the two germline ends. The germline V gene has CDR1 SGDLS and CDR2 YYNGEE. The CDR3 has 15 residues. The CDR3 loop is CASSVKGVSGNTIYF. DNA for the CDR3: TGTGCCAGCAGCGTAAAGGGGGTCTCTGGAAACACCATATATTTT.

As concerns this clone: Other DNA sequences in the sample encode the same CDR3. This CDR3 reads CASSLGGQGVYEQYF. The CDR3 DNA is TGTGCCAGCAGCTTAGGAGGACAGGGGGTATACGAGCAGTACTTC. This sequence joins TRBV7-2 and TRBJ2-7; TRBD1 matches 10 bases. The CDR3 spans 15 residues. V shed 1 base, J shed 4 bases, and the junction held 4 bases outside the gene matches. Germline-derived CDR1 and CDR2 are SGHTA and FQGNSA.

This clone was seen only a few times. This chain joins TRBV6-6 and TRBJ2-7, with a weak D call TRBD2 (6 bases). Deletions cut 5 bases from V and 7 bases from J, with 18 bases between. Germline CDR1 reads MNHNY; CDR2 reads SVGAGI (reference sequence). The CDR3 is made up of 14 amino acids. CDR3 sequence (DNA): TGTGCCAGCAGTACCCCCCGGGACTTGGGGGAGCAGTACTTC. Translating gives CASSTPRDLGEQYF.

J is TRBJ2-1 and V is TRBV10-3; 13 nucleotides agree with TRBD2. V shed 8 bases and J 10 bases; nucleotides not matched to a gene: 11. Looked up from germline, CDR1 is ENHRY and CDR2 is SYGVKD. The CDR3 is made up of 15 amino acids. The DNA of the CDR3 is TGTGCCATCGGAATGACTAGCGGGGGGATCGTGGAGCAGTTCTTC. This codes for CAIGMTSGGIVEQFF.

The V call is TRBV4-1, the J call TRBJ2-3; TRBD2 agrees at 12 bases. V was clipped by 4 bases and J by 1 base; unmatched bases: 6. CDR1 is MGHRA and CDR2 is YSYEKL in the germline V gene. This CDR3 is built from 17 residues. CDR3 sequence (DNA): TGCGCCAGCAGCCCTAGCGGGAGGGCCTGGGGCACAGATACGCAGTATTTT. Protein product: CASSPSGRAWGTDTQYF.

This sequence joins TRBV28 and TRBJ2-6; the D is unclear. The CDR3 totals 15 residues. CDR1 and CDR2 (germline): MDHEN, SYDVKM. Between the trimmed V and J ends, which lost 6 bases and 0 bases, there was a span of 9 bases. Here the CDR3 reads CASSQHSSGANVLTF. CDR3 DNA sequence: TGTGCCAGCAGCCAACATTCCTCTGGGGCCAACGTCCTGACTTTC. Full variable domain (outside the CDR3, taken from reference TRBV28 and TRBJ2-6): DVKVTQSSRYLVKRTGEKVFLECVQDMDHENMFWYRQDPGLGLRLIYFSYDVKMKEKGDIPEGYSVSREKKERFSLILESASTNQTSMYLCASSQHSSGANVLTFGAGSRLTVL.

This clone was picked up a small number of times. The chain recombines TRBV3-1 (or the pseudogene TRBV3-2) with TRBJ1-4, with D possibly matching TRBD1 (6 bases). The CDR3 contains 14 residues. Trimming cost V 0 bases and J 6 bases, with 8 bases left between them. CDR1 and CDR2 (germline): LGHDT, YNNKEL (reference sequence). Written as DNA, the CDR3 is TGTGCCAGCAGCCAAGAGGGGGCACATGAAAAACTGTTTTTT. Amino acids: CASSQEGAHEKLFF.

The chain recombines TRBV19 with TRBJ2-2; tentative D call: TRBD1 (5 bases). This CDR3 has 14 amino acids. V was pared by 2 bases and J by 1 base, with 5 bases between. Germline V gene lookup returns CDR1 LNHDA and CDR2 SQIVND (reference sequence). The CDR3 DNA is TGTGCCAGTAGTATAACAGGGAACACCGGGGAGCTGTTTTTT. Amino acids: CASSITGNTGELFF.

The gene calls are TRBV9 and TRBJ1-1; 7 bases fit TRBD1. The CDR3 contains 14 residues. Germline lookup yields CDR1 SGDLS and CDR2 YYNGEE. The V segment lost 4 bases and the J segment 1 base; nucleotides outside the gene matches: 4. Here the CDR3 DNA reads TGTGCCAGCAGCCCTCGACAGGGGAACACTGAAGCTTTCTTT. It specifies CASSPRQGNTEAFF. Complete variable domain (other parts from reference TRBV9 and TRBJ1-1): DSGVTQTPKHLITATGQRVTLRCSPRSGDLSVYWYQQSLDQGLQFLIQYYNGEERAKGNILERFSAQQFPDLHSELNLSSLELGDSALYFCASSPRQGNTEAFFGQGTRLTVV.

The V call is TRBV28, the J call TRBJ2-1; the match to TRBD2 covers 7 bases. Trimming cost V 5 bases and J 4 bases; bases outside gene matches: 8. Per the germline V gene, CDR1 is MDHEN and CDR2 is SYDVKM. This CDR3 contains 15 residues. The CDR3, as DNA: TGTGCCAGCAGTCCCTCGGGACTAATGTACAATGAGCAGTTCTTC. Encoded protein: CASSPSGLMYNEQFF.

The genes are TRBV5-6 and TRBJ1-1, with 9 positions matching TRBD1. Germline values: CDR1 SGHDT, CDR2 YYEEEE. This CDR3 has 15 amino acids. V lost 4 bases and J lost 5; bases outside the gene matches: 9. The CDR3 DNA sequence: TGTGCCAGCAGCCGACTGACAGGGGGGGAAACTGAAGCTTTCTTT. It is translated as CASSRLTGGETEAFF.

The chain uses TRBV10-3 and TRBJ2-3, with 9 bases matching TRBD2. The trim removed 7 bases at V and 6 bases at J, leaving 8 bases unmatched. The CDR3 length is 14 residues. Germline CDR1 and CDR2: ENHRY and SYGVKD. The CDR3 DNA follows: TGTGCCATCAAAAGCGGGGGGCGGGTGGATACGCAGTATTTT. As protein: CAIKSGGRVDTQYF.

The V and J genes are TRBV2 and TRBJ2-7; 7 positions match TRBD1. The V gene end was trimmed by 8 bases and the J gene end by 2 bases; junction bases not matched to a gene: 3. Looked up from germline, CDR1 is SNHLY and CDR2 is FYNNEI. The length of the CDR3 is 12 residues. The CDR3 loop is CASWDSTYEQYF. CDR3 DNA: TGTGCCAGCTGGGACAGTACCTACGAGCAGTACTTC.

The rearrangement joins TRBV11-2 to TRBJ2-3; tentatively, D is TRBD2 (5 bases). CDR3 length equals 15 residues. V was shortened by 5 bases and J by 2 bases, with 14 bases between the two germline ends. From germline, CDR1 is SGHAT and CDR2 FQNNGV. The CDR3 is CASSLDFSLTDTQYF. The CDR3 nucleotides read TGTGCCAGCAGCCTGGACTTTTCCCTCACAGATACGCAGTATTTT.

J is TRBJ2-1 and V is TRBV2; D is perhaps TRBD2 (6 bases). CDR1 SNHLY and CDR2 FYNNEI come from the germline V gene. The V gene lost 8 bases and the J gene lost 4 bases, with 9 bases spanning the gap. The CDR3 length is 12 residues. The CDR3 DNA reads TGTGCCAGCGTAGGGAGGTACAATGAGCAGTTCTTC. Translating gives CASVGRYNEQFF.